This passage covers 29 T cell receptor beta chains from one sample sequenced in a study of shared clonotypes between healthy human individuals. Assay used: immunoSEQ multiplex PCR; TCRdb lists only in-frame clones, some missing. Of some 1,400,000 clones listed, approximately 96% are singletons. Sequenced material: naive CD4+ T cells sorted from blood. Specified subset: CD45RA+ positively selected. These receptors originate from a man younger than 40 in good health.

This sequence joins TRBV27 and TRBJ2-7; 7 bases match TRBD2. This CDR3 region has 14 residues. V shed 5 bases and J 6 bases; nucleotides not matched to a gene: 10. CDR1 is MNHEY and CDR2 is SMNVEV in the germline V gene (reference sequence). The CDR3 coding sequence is TGTGCCAGCAGTGAACGGGACTACCTCCGCGAGCAGTACTTC. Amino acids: CASSERDYLREQYF.

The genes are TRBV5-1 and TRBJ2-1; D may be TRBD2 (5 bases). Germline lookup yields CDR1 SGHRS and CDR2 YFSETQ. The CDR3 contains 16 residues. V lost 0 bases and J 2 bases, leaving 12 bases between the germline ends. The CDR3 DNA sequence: TGCGCCAGCAGCTTGGCCTCAGCGGATACCTACAATGAGCAGTTCTTC. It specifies CASSLASADTYNEQFF.

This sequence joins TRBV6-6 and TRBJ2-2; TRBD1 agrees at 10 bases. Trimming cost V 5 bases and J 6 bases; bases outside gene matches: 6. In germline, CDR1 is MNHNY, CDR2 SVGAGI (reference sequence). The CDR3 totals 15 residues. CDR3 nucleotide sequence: TGTGCCAGCAGTATAGACAGGGGGCCTGCCGGGGAGCTGTTTTTT. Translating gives CASSIDRGPAGELFF.

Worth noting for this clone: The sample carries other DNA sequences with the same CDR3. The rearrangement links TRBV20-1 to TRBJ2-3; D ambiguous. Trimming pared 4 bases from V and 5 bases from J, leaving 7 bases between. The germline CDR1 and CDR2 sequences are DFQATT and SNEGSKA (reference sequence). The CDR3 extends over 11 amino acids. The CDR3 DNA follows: TGCAGTGCTATCACGGGAGATACGCAGTATTTT. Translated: CSAITGDTQYF.

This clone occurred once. The CDR3 bases are TGTGCCAGCAGACCCCCTGGACTAGCGGGATTACAGGCAGATACGCAGTATTTT. This encodes CASRPPGLAGLQADTQYF. This chain joins TRBV28 and TRBJ2-3; 12 nucleotides agree with TRBD2. This CDR3 is built from 18 residues. CDR1 is MDHEN and CDR2 is SYDVKM in the germline V gene. V lost 6 bases and J lost 4; bases outside the gene matches: 14.

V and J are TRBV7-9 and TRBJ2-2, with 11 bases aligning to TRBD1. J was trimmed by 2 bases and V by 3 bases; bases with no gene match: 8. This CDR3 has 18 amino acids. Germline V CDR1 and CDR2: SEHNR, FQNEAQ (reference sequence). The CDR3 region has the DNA TGTGCCAGCAGCTTTCCCGGACAGGGGGCGCCCAACACCGGGGAGCTGTTTTTT. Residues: CASSFPGQGAPNTGELFF.

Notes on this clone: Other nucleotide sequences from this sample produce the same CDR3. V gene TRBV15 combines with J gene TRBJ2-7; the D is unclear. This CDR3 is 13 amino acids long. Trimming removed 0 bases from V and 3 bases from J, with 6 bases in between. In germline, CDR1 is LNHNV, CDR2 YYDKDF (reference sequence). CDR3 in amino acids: CATSRDLGYEQYF. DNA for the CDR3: TGTGCCACCAGCAGAGATCTGGGCTACGAGCAGTACTTC.

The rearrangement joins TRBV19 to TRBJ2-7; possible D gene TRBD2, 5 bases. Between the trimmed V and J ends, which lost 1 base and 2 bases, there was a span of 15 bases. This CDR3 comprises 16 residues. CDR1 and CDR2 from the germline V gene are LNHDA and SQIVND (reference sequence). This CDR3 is CASSIASWTGTYEQYF. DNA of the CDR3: TGTGCCAGTAGTATAGCGTCATGGACGGGGACCTACGAGCAGTACTTC.

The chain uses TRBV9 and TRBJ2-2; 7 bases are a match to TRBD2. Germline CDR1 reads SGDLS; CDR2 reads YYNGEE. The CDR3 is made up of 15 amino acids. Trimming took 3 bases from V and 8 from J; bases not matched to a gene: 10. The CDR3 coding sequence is TGTGCCAGCAGCGGGGGAGGGAGCTCAGGTGGGGAGCTGTTTTTT. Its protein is CASSGGGSSGGELFF.

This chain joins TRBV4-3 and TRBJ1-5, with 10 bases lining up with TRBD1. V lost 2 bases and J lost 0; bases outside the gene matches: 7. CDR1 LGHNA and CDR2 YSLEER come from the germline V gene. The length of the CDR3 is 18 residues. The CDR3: CASSQHDRGPYSNQPQHF. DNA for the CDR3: TGCGCCAGCAGCCAACACGACAGGGGGCCTTATAGCAATCAGCCCCAGCATTTT.

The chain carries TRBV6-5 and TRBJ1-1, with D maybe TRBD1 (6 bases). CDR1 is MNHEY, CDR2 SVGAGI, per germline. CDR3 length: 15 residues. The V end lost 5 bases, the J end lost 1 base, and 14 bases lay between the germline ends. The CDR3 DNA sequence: TGTGCCAGCAGTCTACTGGGGGGGCGGAACACTGAAGCTTTCTTT. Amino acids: CASSLLGGRNTEAFF.

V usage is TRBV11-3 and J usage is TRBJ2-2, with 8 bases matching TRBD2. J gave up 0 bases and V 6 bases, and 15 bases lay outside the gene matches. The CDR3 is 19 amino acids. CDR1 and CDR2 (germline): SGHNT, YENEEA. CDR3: CASRLGRPSGYANTGELFF. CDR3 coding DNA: TGTGCCAGCAGACTAGGACGCCCTAGCGGGTACGCGAACACCGGGGAGCTGTTTTTT.

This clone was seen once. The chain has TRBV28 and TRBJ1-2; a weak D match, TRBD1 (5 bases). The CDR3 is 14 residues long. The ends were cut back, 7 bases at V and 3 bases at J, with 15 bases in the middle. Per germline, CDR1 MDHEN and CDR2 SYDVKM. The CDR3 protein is CASTLRRGDYGYTF. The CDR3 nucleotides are TGTGCCAGCACCCTGAGGAGGGGTGACTATGGCTACACCTTC.

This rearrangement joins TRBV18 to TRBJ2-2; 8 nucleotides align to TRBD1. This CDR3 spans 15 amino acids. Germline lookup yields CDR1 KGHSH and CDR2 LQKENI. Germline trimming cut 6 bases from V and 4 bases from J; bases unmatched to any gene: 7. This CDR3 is CASSGPGGRTGELFF. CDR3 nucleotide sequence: TGTGCCAGCTCGGGCCCAGGGGGCCGCACCGGGGAGCTGTTTTTT.

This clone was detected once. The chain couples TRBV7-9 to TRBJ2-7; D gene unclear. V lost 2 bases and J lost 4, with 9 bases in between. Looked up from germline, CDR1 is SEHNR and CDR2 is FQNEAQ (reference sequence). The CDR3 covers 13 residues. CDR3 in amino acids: CASSLFPDYEQYF. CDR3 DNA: TGTGCCAGCAGCTTATTTCCGGATTACGAGCAGTACTTC.

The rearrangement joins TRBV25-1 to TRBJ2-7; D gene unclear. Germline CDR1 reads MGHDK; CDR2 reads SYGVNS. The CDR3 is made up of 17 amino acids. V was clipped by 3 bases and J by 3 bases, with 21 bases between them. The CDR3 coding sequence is TGTGCCAGCAGTGACCCGGGCCCAGTTGTGCCCCTCTACGAGCAGTACTTC. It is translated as CASSDPGPVVPLYEQYF.

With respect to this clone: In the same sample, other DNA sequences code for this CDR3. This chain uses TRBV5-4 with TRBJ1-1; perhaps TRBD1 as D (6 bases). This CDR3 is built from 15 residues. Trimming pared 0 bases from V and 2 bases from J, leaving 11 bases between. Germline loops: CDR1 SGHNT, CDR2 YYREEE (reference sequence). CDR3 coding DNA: TGTGCCAGCAGCTTGGTGGGGGGGCTTAACACTGAAGCTTTCTTT. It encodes CASSLVGGLNTEAFF.

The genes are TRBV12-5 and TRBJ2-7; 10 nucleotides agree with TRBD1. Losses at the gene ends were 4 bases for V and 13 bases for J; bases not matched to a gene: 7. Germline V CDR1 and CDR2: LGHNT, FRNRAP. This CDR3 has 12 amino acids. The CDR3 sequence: CASGSGQGGPYF. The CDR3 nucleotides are TGTGCTAGTGGTTCCGGACAGGGGGGACCTTACTTC.

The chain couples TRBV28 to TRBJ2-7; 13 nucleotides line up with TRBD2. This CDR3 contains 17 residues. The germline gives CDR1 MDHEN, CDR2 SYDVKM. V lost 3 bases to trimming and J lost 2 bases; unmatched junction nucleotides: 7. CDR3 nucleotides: TGTGCCAGCAGTTTCGGACTAGCGGGAGCCCAAACCTACGAGCAGTACTTC. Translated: CASSFGLAGAQTYEQYF.

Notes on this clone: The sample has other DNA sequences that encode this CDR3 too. The CDR3 DNA is TGTGCCAGCAGCTTAGAGCTTACAGATACGCAGTATTTT. Its protein product is CASSLELTDTQYF. The chain combines TRBV11-3 with TRBJ2-3; D is unresolved. Germline CDR1 and CDR2: SGHNT and YENEEA. The germline V and J ends were trimmed by 0 bases and 3 bases, with 4 bases remaining between them. The CDR3 sequence is 13 residues long.

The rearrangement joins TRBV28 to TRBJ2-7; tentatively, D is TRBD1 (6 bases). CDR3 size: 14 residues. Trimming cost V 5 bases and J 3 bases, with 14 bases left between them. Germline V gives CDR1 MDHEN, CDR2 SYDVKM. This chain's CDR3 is CASSLQGSGYEQYF. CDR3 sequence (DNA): TGTGCCAGCAGTCTTCAGGGGTCTGGCTACGAGCAGTACTTC. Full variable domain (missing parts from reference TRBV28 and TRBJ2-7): DVKVTQSSRYLVKRTGEKVFLECVQDMDHENMFWYRQDPGLGLRLIYFSYDVKMKEKGDIPEGYSVSREKKERFSLILESASTNQTSMYLCASSLQGSGYEQYFGPGTRLTVT.

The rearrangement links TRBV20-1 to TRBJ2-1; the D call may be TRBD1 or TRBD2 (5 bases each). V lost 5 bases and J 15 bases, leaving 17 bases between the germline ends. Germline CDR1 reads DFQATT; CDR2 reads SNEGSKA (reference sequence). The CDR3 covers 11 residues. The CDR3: CSAQNSGQGFF. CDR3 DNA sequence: TGCAGTGCTCAAAACTCGGGGCAAGGGTTCTTC.

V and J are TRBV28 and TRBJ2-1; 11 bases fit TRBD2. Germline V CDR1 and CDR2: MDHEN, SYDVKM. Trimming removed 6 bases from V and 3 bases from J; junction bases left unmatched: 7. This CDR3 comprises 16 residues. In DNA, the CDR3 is TGTGCCAGCAGGTCGGGACTAGCGGTTCACTACAATGAGCAGTTCTTC. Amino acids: CASRSGLAVHYNEQFF.

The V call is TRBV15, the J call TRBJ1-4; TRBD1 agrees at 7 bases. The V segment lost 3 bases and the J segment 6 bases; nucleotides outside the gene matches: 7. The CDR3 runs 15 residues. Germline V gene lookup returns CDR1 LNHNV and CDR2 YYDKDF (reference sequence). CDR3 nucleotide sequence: TGTGCCACCAGCAGGATACAGGGGAGGGATGAAAAACTGTTTTTT. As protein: CATSRIQGRDEKLFF.

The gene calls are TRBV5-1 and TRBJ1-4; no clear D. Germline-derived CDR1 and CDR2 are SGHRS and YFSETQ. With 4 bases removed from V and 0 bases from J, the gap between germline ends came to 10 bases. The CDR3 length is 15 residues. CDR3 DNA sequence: TGCGCCAGCAGCAACTCCGCCACAACTAATGAAAAACTGTTTTTT. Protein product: CASSNSATTNEKLFF.

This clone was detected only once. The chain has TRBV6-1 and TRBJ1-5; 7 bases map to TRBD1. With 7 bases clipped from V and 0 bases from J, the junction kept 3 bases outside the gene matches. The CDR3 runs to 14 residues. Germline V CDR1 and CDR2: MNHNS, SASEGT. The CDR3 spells CASITGDSNQPQHF. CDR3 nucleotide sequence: TGTGCCAGCATCACAGGGGATAGCAATCAGCCCCAGCATTTT.

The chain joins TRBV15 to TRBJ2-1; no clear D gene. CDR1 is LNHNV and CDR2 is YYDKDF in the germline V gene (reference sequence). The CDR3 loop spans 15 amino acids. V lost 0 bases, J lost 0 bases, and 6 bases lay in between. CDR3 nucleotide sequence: TGTGCCACCAGCAGAGATAAAAGCTCCTACAATGAGCAGTTCTTC. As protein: CATSRDKSSYNEQFF.

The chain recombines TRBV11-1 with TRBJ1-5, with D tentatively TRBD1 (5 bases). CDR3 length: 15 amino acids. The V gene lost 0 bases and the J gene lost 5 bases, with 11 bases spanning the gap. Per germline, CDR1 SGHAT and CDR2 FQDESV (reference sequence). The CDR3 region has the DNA TGTGCCAGCAGCTTAGCCACAGGTCCCGATCAGCCCCAGCATTTT. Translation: CASSLATGPDQPQHF.

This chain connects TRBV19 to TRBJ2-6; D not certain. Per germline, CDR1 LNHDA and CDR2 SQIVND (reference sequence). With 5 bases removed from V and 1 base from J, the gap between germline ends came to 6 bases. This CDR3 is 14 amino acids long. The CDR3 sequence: CASSGDSGANVLTF. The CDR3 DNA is TGTGCCAGTAGTGGGGATTCTGGGGCCAACGTCCTGACTTTC.